The 10 T cell receptor beta chains given below trace back to one sample, sequenced in a study of metastatic and nonmetastatic thyroid tumors. TCRdb redid the clone calls on the PCR reads using MiXCR. The sample has over 25,000 clones, around 7% seen once. The entire patient cohort was treatment-naive prior to thyroid surgery. The specimen was blood. The receptors were sampled from a female donor with papillary thyroid cancer or a benign thyroid nodule (not recorded which). Some clones in this sample may be carry-over from other donors' samples.

This clone was seen ten or more times. Other DNA variants within this sample encode the same CDR3. The CDR3 region is CSARGDSNQPQHF. The CDR3 nucleotides read TGCAGTGCTAGGGGCGACAGCAATCAGCCCCAGCATTTT. The chain joins TRBV20-1 to TRBJ1-5; unclear D gene. Germline CDR1 DFQATT, CDR2 SNEGSKA (reference sequence). V was clipped by 3 bases and J by 1 base, with 7 bases between them. The CDR3 runs 13 residues.

This clone was counted ten times or more. The chain couples TRBV7-2 to TRBJ1-1, with D perhaps TRBD1 (6 bases). Germline assignment: CDR1 SGHTA and CDR2 FQGNSA. This CDR3 comprises 18 residues. V was pared by 3 bases and J by 5 bases, with 25 bases between. The CDR3 DNA is TGTGCCAGCAGCTTCTCATTGAAAGGGGCGAGGGGGGTAACTGAAGCTTTCTTT. Its protein product is CASSFSLKGARGVTEAFF.

This clone has a count of ten or more. The genes are TRBV20-1 and TRBJ2-2; the D gene is possibly TRBD1 (6 bases). Germline-derived CDR1 and CDR2 are DFQATT and SNEGSKA (reference sequence). The CDR3 covers 19 residues. The V end was cut by 4 bases, the J end by 7 bases, with 31 bases between. This CDR3 reads CSANLRTRTGKGVGGELFF. The CDR3 DNA sequence: TGCAGTGCTAACCTACGAACGAGAACAGGGAAAGGAGTGGGCGGGGAGCTGTTTTTT.

This clone was seen many times. The chain employs TRBV6-1 and TRBJ1-5; tentative D call: TRBD1 (6 bases). Per germline, CDR1 MNHNS and CDR2 SASEGT. This CDR3 region has 15 residues. Trimming cost V 2 bases and J 7 bases, with 15 bases left between them. The CDR3 sequence is CASSERQGLGQPQHF. The DNA for the CDR3 is TGTGCCAGCAGTGAACGGCAGGGGTTAGGCCAGCCCCAGCATTTT.

This clone came up many times. The chain has TRBV11-2 and TRBJ2-2, with 9 bases that match TRBD1. V was pared by 4 bases and J by 7 bases, with 7 bases of the junction left unmatched. Germline V CDR1 and CDR2: SGHAT, FQNNGV. The length of the CDR3 is 15 residues. The chain's CDR3 is CASSWGDRVGGELFF. In nucleotides, the CDR3 is TGTGCCAGCAGCTGGGGGGACAGGGTCGGCGGGGAGCTGTTTTTT.

The sample holds many counts of this clone. The chain employs TRBV28 and TRBJ1-3; 9 nucleotides agree with TRBD1. The length of the CDR3 is 17 residues. V gave up 6 bases and J gave up 2 bases; unmatched junction bases: 11. From germline, CDR1 is MDHEN and CDR2 SYDVKM. For the CDR3, the DNA is TGTGCCAGCAGCTTGTCGGGACAGGGAGCGGCTGGAAACACCATATATTTT. It is translated as CASSLSGQGAAGNTIYF.

This clone has at least ten counts. CDR3 nucleotide sequence: TGTGCCAGCAGCCGAGGTGGGGTTTCGAATCAGCCCCAGCATTTT. Residues: CASSRGGVSNQPQHF. V gene TRBV7-2 combines with J gene TRBJ1-5, with unresolved D. The CDR3 runs 15 residues. Per germline, CDR1 SGHTA and CDR2 FQGNSA. V lost 5 bases to trimming and J lost 4 bases, with 15 bases between them. The variable domain in full, completed from reference TRBV7-2 and TRBJ1-5, reads GAGVSQSPSNKVTEKGKDVELRCDPISGHTALYWYRQSLGQGLEFLIYFQGNSAPDKSGLPSDRFSAERTGGSVSTLTIQRTQQEDSAVYLCASSRGGVSNQPQHFGDGTRLSIL.

J is TRBJ2-7 and V is TRBV5-4; perhaps TRBD2 as D (6 bases). Germline values: CDR1 SGHNT, CDR2 YYREEE (reference sequence). Trimming took 2 bases from V and 7 from J, leaving 19 bases between them. This CDR3 comprises 15 residues. The chain's CDR3 is CASSFRREAMGEQYF. The CDR3 DNA reads TGTGCCAGCAGCTTCCGCAGGGAGGCCATGGGGGAGCAGTACTTC.

The chain employs TRBV19 and TRBJ1-1, with unresolved D. V was shortened by 4 bases and J by 11 bases, with 14 bases between the two germline ends. The length of the CDR3 is 12 residues. Germline CDR1 reads LNHDA; CDR2 reads SQIVND (reference sequence). The CDR3 loop is CASSSPSTYAFF. CDR3 in DNA: TGTGCCAGTAGTAGCCCCTCGACGTATGCTTTCTTT.

This clone has ten or more counts. This sequence joins TRBV14 and TRBJ2-1; a weak D match, TRBD2 (7 bases). V gave up 0 bases and J gave up 3 bases, with 15 bases separating them. The germline V gene encodes CDR1 SGHDN and CDR2 FVKESK. CDR3 length: 17 residues. The CDR3 sequence: CASSQDGWGGHYNEQFF. For the CDR3, the DNA is TGTGCCAGCAGCCAAGATGGTTGGGGGGGGCACTACAATGAGCAGTTCTTC.